A selection of T cell receptor beta chains follows, all from one sample in a study of blood T cell repertoires in COVID-19. Produced via immunoSEQ multiplex PCR; TCRdb's table is partial and in-frame only. The sample holds fewer than 500,000 clones, approximately 88% seen once. The sample was PBMCs or T cells enriched from blood (not recorded which). The source of these receptors is a woman aged 25 to 39 with acute COVID-19. The CDR3 runs from the conserved cysteine through the conserved F or W. D genes are given only for firm matches. A clone size is listed for some rows: how often the clone was seen (once, few, many), or a class if it is expanded.

d_call	cdr3_length	v_call	j_call	clone_size	cdr3_aa	cdr3_nt
.	15	TRBV5-1	TRBJ1-1	.	CASSLGGTENTEAFF	TGCGCCAGCAGCTTGGGCGGGACGGAGAACACTGAAGCTTTCTTT
.	16	TRBV13	TRBJ1-6	.	CASSFSGGRGNSPLHF	TGTGCCAGCAGCTTCAGCGGGGGCCGTGGGAATTCACCCCTCCACTTT
.	15	TRBV29-1	TRBJ2-7	few	CSVEAGRGKIYEQYF	TGCAGCGTTGAGGCGGGAAGGGGAAAGATCTACGAGCAGTACTTC
TRBD2	17	TRBV9	TRBJ2-7	.	CASSVGRLAGGPYEQYF	TGTGCCAGCAGCGTAGGACGACTAGCGGGGGGCCCCTACGAGCAGTACTTC
.	12	TRBV24-1	TRBJ2-3	.	CATSDFADTQYF	TGTGCCACCAGTGATTTCGCAGATACGCAGTATTTT
.	15	TRBV27	TRBJ1-6	.	CASRPFQGILFPLHF	TGTGCCAGCAGACCATTCCAGGGGATCCTTTTTCCCCTCCACTTT
.	16	TRBV13	TRBJ2-2	.	CASSSTGRRSTGELFF	TGTGCCAGCAGCTCAACAGGGAGAAGGAGCACCGGGGAGCTGTTTTTT
.	14	TRBV10-3	TRBJ2-7	.	CAISWTETSGEQYF	TGTGCCATCAGTTGGACTGAGACCTCTGGCGAGCAGTACTTC
.	15	TRBV5-1	TRBJ2-2	.	CASSLESVRTGELFF	TGCGCCAGCAGCTTGGAGTCGGTGAGGACCGGGGAGCTGTTTTTT
.	14	TRBV10-3	TRBJ1-2	.	CAISEVEQGYGYTF	TGTGCCATCAGTGAAGTGGAACAGGGCTATGGCTACACCTTC
.	14	TRBV30	TRBJ2-7	few	CAWRTSGGSYEQYF	TGTGCCTGGAGAACCTCCGGAGGGTCCTACGAGCAGTACTTC
TRBD1	15	TRBV4-2	TRBJ2-2	.	CASSHPGQSVGELFF	TGTGCCAGCAGCCACCCGGGACAGTCGGTGGGGGAGCTGTTTTTT
TRBD1	17	TRBV5-1	TRBJ2-1	.	CASSWGQGAGHIDEQFF	TGCGCCAGCAGCTGGGGACAGGGGGCCGGGCACATCGATGAGCAGTTCTTC
.	13	TRBV10-3	TRBJ1-5	.	CAISSSGNQPQHF	TGTGCCATCAGTTCGTCGGGAAATCAGCCCCAGCATTTT
.	14	TRBV7-3	TRBJ2-4	.	CASSFGQGFDIQYF	TGTGCCAGCAGCTTTGGCCAGGGTTTTGACATTCAGTACTTC
TRBD1	15	TRBV24-1	TRBJ2-1	.	CATSDPATGVHEQFF	TGTGCCACCAGTGACCCCGCGACAGGGGTACATGAGCAGTTCTTC
.	16	TRBV5-1	TRBJ1-1	.	CASSPGSPRADTEAFF	TGCGCCAGCAGCCCGGGATCGCCCCGGGCCGACACTGAAGCTTTCTTT
.	17	TRBV7-6	TRBJ1-4	.	CASSLASRGTTNEKLFF	TGTGCCAGCAGCTTAGCTTCAAGGGGCACAACTAATGAAAAACTGTTTTTT
TRBD1	18	TRBV7-3	TRBJ1-1	.	CASSLLGQGAKRSTEAFF	TGTGCCAGCAGCTTACTGGGACAGGGGGCAAAACGGAGCACTGAAGCTTTCTTT
TRBD2	17	TRBV28	TRBJ2-2	.	CASSFPQGLANTGELFF	TGTGCCAGCAGTTTTCCCCAGGGACTAGCGAACACCGGGGAGCTGTTTTTT
.	17	TRBV3-1/TRBV3-2	TRBJ1-2	few	CASSPYWGRPSDYGYTF	TGTGCCAGCAGCCCCTACTGGGGGCGTCCGTCTGACTATGGCTACACCTTC
TRBD1	16	TRBV4-1	TRBJ2-7	.	CASSQEDREFEMEQYF	TGCGCCAGCAGCCAAGAAGACAGGGAATTTGAGATGGAGCAGTACTTC
.	14	TRBV19	TRBJ2-1	.	CASSIAGGDNEQFF	TGTGCCAGTAGTATCGCCGGCGGGGACAATGAGCAGTTCTTC
TRBD1	14	TRBV6-5	TRBJ1-5	.	CASRATGSNQPQHF	TGTGCCAGCAGAGCGACAGGGAGCAATCAGCCCCAGCATTTT
.	16	TRBV4-2	TRBJ2-1	.	CASSQGGSSGANEQFF	TGTGCCAGCAGCCAAGGGGGCTCAAGTGGAGCCAATGAGCAGTTCTTC
TRBD1	17	TRBV24-1	TRBJ1-5	.	CATSDRGGGESNQPQHF	TGTGCCACCAGTGATCGAGGAGGGGGCGAGAGCAATCAGCCCCAGCATTTT
TRBD1	16	TRBV27	TRBJ2-7	.	CASSLVGTGDPYEQYF	TGTGCCAGCAGTTTAGTGGGGACAGGGGACCCCTACGAGCAGTACTTC
TRBD1	16	TRBV4-1	TRBJ2-2	.	CASSQPGQGYPGELFF	TGCGCCAGCAGCCAACCGGGACAGGGCTATCCCGGGGAGCTGTTTTTT
TRBD1	15	TRBV10-3	TRBJ1-3	.	CAIQGAGGSGNTIYF	TGTGCCATCCAGGGGGCAGGGGGATCTGGAAACACCATATATTTT
TRBD1	19	TRBV2	TRBJ2-4	.	CASSANPGQGGRTKNIQYF	TGTGCCAGCAGTGCGAACCCGGGACAGGGAGGCAGGACCAAAAACATTCAGTACTTC
TRBD1	12	TRBV6-5	TRBJ1-2	.	CASGDSGYGYTF	TGTGCCAGCGGGGACAGTGGGTATGGCTACACCTTC
TRBD1	14	TRBV5-1	TRBJ1-2	once	CASSRGGEGYGYTF	TGCGCCAGCAGTCGAGGGGGCGAGGGCTATGGCTACACCTTC
TRBD1	16	TRBV10-2	TRBJ2-3	.	CASSDIGGMRTDTQYF	TGCGCCAGCAGTGATATAGGGGGCATGAGGACAGATACGCAGTATTTT
TRBD1	14	TRBV7-3	TRBJ2-7	.	CASSSTGQGGEQYF	TGTGCCAGCAGCTCAACGGGACAGGGTGGAGAGCAGTACTTC
.	12	TRBV10-2	TRBJ1-1	.	CASSETGTEAFF	TGCGCCAGCAGTGAAACCGGGACTGAAGCTTTCTTT
TRBD1	15	TRBV5-1	TRBJ2-1	.	CASSPGQGGYNEQFF	TGCGCCAGCAGCCCCGGACAGGGGGGATACAATGAGCAGTTCTTC
.	13	TRBV5-1	TRBJ1-3	.	CASSKDRGNTIYF	TGCGCCAGCAGCAAAGACAGGGGAAACACCATATATTTT
TRBD1	14	TRBV13	TRBJ2-7	.	CASSSAGQAYEQYF	TGTGCCAGCAGCTCGGCGGGACAGGCCTACGAGCAGTACTTC
TRBD2	16	TRBV7-7	TRBJ2-3	few	CASSPLGLANTDTQYF	TGTGCCAGCAGCCCTCTAGGACTAGCTAACACAGATACGCAGTATTTT
.	14	TRBV4-2	TRBJ1-6	.	CASSQEVLNSPLHF	TGTGCCAGCAGCCAAGAGGTACTCAATTCACCCCTCCACTTT
.	16	TRBV9	TRBJ1-2	.	CASSVATGGGRGGYTF	TGTGCCAGCAGCGTAGCTACGGGAGGAGGGCGCGGGGGCTACACCTTC
.	13	TRBV30	TRBJ1-4	once	CASGGATNEKLFF	TGTGCCTCGGGAGGAGCAACTAATGAAAAACTGTTTTTT
TRBD2	12	TRBV29-1	TRBJ2-7	.	CSVLAGAYEQYF	TGCAGCGTCCTAGCGGGAGCTTACGAGCAGTACTTC
.	12	TRBV5-4	TRBJ2-1	.	CASSLGQLEQFF	TGTGCCAGCAGCTTGGGACAGCTTGAGCAGTTCTTC
TRBD1	17	TRBV2	TRBJ1-5	.	CASSLDRVTGSGQPQHF	TGTGCCAGCAGTTTAGACAGGGTAACGGGGTCAGGGCAGCCCCAGCATTTT
TRBD1	15	TRBV18	TRBJ2-2	.	CASSPVLRGPGELFF	TGTGCCAGCTCACCAGTACTCAGGGGGCCCGGGGAGCTGTTTTTT
.	16	TRBV11-2	TRBJ2-1	.	CASSSYPPSSYNEQFF	TGTGCCAGCAGCTCATACCCCCCGAGCTCCTACAATGAGCAGTTCTTC
TRBD1	16	TRBV24-1	TRBJ1-2	.	CATSDPGQGPPYGYTF	TGTGCCACCAGTGACCCCGGACAGGGACCCCCCTATGGCTACACCTTC
.	14	TRBV15	TRBJ1-5	.	CATSLGRVNQPQHF	TGTGCCACCAGCCTGGGCAGGGTCAATCAGCCCCAGCATTTT
.	12	TRBV5-5	TRBJ1-2	.	CASSLQNYGYTF	TGTGCCAGCAGCTTGCAAAACTATGGCTACACCTTC
TRBD2	16	TRBV6-2/TRBV6-3	TRBJ2-3	.	CASSFSGTTSTDTQYF	TGTGCCAGCAGTTTTTCCGGGACTACCAGCACAGATACGCAGTATTTT
.	13	TRBV30	TRBJ1-2	few	CAWSNRDTDGYTF	TGTGCCTGGAGTAACCGGGACACTGATGGCTACACCTTC
TRBD2	17	TRBV7-2	TRBJ2-3	.	CASSLASGGGGTDTQYF	TGTGCCAGCAGCTTAGCTAGCGGGGGGGGTGGGACAGATACGCAGTATTTT
.	16	TRBV24-1	TRBJ2-1	.	CATSDLSADSYNEQFF	TGTGCCACCAGTGATTTGTCGGCGGATTCCTACAATGAGCAGTTCTTC
TRBD2	15	TRBV6-4	TRBJ2-3	.	CASRRTSGGVDTQYF	TGTGCCAGCAGAAGGACTAGCGGGGGTGTAGATACGCAGTATTTT
TRBD1	14	TRBV5-1	TRBJ2-7	once	CASSLGQGLYEQYF	TGCGCCAGCAGCTTGGGACAGGGCCTCTACGAGCAGTACTTC
.	15	TRBV2	TRBJ1-5	.	CAASRERVQYQPQHF	TGTGCCGCCTCCCGGGAGAGGGTTCAGTATCAGCCCCAGCATTTT
.	16	TRBV25-1	TRBJ2-3	.	CASSETRRDSTDTQYF	TGTGCCAGCAGTGAAACCCGACGGGATAGCACAGATACGCAGTATTTT
.	13	TRBV29-1	TRBJ1-1	.	CSPPLGGTTEAFF	TGCAGCCCTCCCCTAGGGGGAACCACTGAAGCTTTCTTT
TRBD1	13	TRBV6-4	TRBJ1-2	.	CASRETGAVGYTF	TGTGCCAGCAGGGAGACAGGGGCAGTCGGCTACACCTTC